This is a list of T cell receptor beta chains from one sample in a study of identical twins. TCRdb re-called the 5' RACE reads through MiXCR, storing one row per CDR3 protein. The data hold roughly 1.6 million distinct CDR3 sequences, with around a third observed a single time. Material for sequencing was cord blood. These receptors were collected from a newborn girl in good health. CDR3s include the opening cysteine and the closing phenylalanine or tryptophan.

J gene: TRBJ1-2
V gene: TRBV20-1
CDR3 length: 14
CDR3 protein: CSAPTGHYNYGYTF

J gene: TRBJ2-1
V gene: TRBV7-8
CDR3 length: 16
CDR3 protein: CASSHDGLAGFNEQFF

J gene: TRBJ2-3
V gene: TRBV4-1
CDR3 length: 12
CDR3 protein: CASGMILDTQYF

J gene: TRBJ1-4
V gene: TRBV5-1
CDR3 length: 14
CDR3 protein: CASSLKRANEKLFF

J gene: TRBJ1-5
V gene: TRBV20-1
CDR3 length: 14
CDR3 protein: CSASLTGEDQPQHF

J gene: TRBJ1-6
V gene: TRBV20-1
CDR3 length: 16
CDR3 protein: CSARTAQGLYNSPLHF

J gene: TRBJ1-5
V gene: TRBV20-1
CDR3 length: 14
CDR3 protein: CSARRSGVGQPQHF

J gene: TRBJ1-1
V gene: TRBV4-1
CDR3 length: 15
CDR3 protein: CASSHGPTGGTEAFF

J gene: TRBJ2-1
V gene: TRBV3-1
CDR3 length: 15
CDR3 protein: CASSRTSGIPEEQFF

J gene: TRBJ1-5
V gene: TRBV29-1
CDR3 length: 13
CDR3 protein: CSAVGTGGQPQHF

J gene: TRBJ2-2
V gene: TRBV7-2
CDR3 length: 18
CDR3 protein: CASSLLRGASRDTGELFF

J gene: TRBJ2-1
V gene: TRBV12-3/TRBV12-4
CDR3 length: 14
CDR3 protein: CASSLVGPYNEQFF

J gene: TRBJ1-5
V gene: TRBV2
CDR3 length: 14
CDR3 protein: CASSEGREGQPQHF

J gene: TRBJ2-2
V gene: TRBV5-1
CDR3 length: 17
CDR3 protein: CASSPPQTGVYTGELFF

J gene: TRBJ2-3
V gene: TRBV20-1
CDR3 length: 14
CDR3 protein: CSAQAGGYTDTQYF

J gene: TRBJ2-5
V gene: TRBV24-1
CDR3 length: 15
CDR3 protein: CATSDLPGMVETQYF

J gene: TRBJ1-2
V gene: TRBV28
CDR3 length: 13
CDR3 protein: CASSPRWGGGYTF

J gene: TRBJ2-1
V gene: TRBV6-7
CDR3 length: 18
CDR3 protein: CASSYGLAGEWGYNEQFF

J gene: TRBJ2-3
V gene: TRBV28
CDR3 length: 13
CDR3 protein: CASSWPGTDTQYF

J gene: TRBJ1-1
V gene: TRBV10-3
CDR3 length: 15
CDR3 protein: CAISAGQDWNTEAFF

J gene: TRBJ2-2
V gene: TRBV7-9
CDR3 length: 15
CDR3 protein: CASSRDSRNTGELFF

J gene: TRBJ2-1
V gene: TRBV27
CDR3 length: 15
CDR3 protein: CASSFTGRAWNEQFF

J gene: NA
V gene: TRBV9
CDR3 length: 16
CDR3 protein: CASSVMSGSSYNEQYF

J gene: TRBJ2-7
V gene: TRBV20-1
CDR3 length: 12
CDR3 protein: CSARPCLGEQYF

J gene: TRBJ2-3
V gene: TRBV4-1
CDR3 length: 15
CDR3 protein: CASRRGTLSTDTQYF

J gene: TRBJ2-3
V gene: TRBV5-1
CDR3 length: 14
CDR3 protein: CASSPLTPKDTQYF

J gene: TRBJ2-3
V gene: TRBV10-3
CDR3 length: 14
CDR3 protein: CAISAAGRGDTQYF

J gene: TRBJ2-3
V gene: TRBV5-1
CDR3 length: 14
CDR3 protein: CASVVSGGTDTQYF

J gene: TRBJ2-3
V gene: TRBV2
CDR3 length: 14
CDR3 protein: CAKRLAGGPDTQYF

J gene: TRBJ2-1
V gene: TRBV5-1
CDR3 length: 15
CDR3 protein: CASSLVSAAYNEQFF

J gene: TRBJ2-1
V gene: TRBV5-1
CDR3 length: 17
CDR3 protein: CASSLHGLAGTYNEQFF

J gene: TRBJ2-5
V gene: TRBV3-1
CDR3 length: 14
CDR3 protein: CASSRRGAQETQYF

J gene: TRBJ1-2
V gene: TRBV13
CDR3 length: 15
CDR3 protein: CASSLGFRPPYGYTF

J gene: TRBJ2-5
V gene: TRBV6-5
CDR3 length: 14
CDR3 protein: CASSYTTSQETQYF

J gene: TRBJ1-5
V gene: TRBV6-1
CDR3 length: 15
CDR3 protein: CASSDRGRSNQPQHF

J gene: TRBJ2-5
V gene: TRBV24-1
CDR3 length: 16
CDR3 protein: CATSDLRTERQETQYF

J gene: TRBJ2-5
V gene: TRBV18
CDR3 length: 16
CDR3 protein: CASSRLAVSTQETQYF

J gene: TRBJ2-7
V gene: TRBV20-1
CDR3 length: 15
CDR3 protein: CSARPRGRGPHEQYF

J gene: TRBJ1-2
V gene: TRBV6-5
CDR3 length: 14
CDR3 protein: CASSPSRDNYGYTF

J gene: TRBJ2-3
V gene: TRBV7-2
CDR3 length: 15
CDR3 protein: CASSLAGIPQDTQYF

J gene: TRBJ2-7
V gene: TRBV7-9
CDR3 length: 14
CDR3 protein: CASSLGGIPNEQYF

J gene: TRBJ1-5
V gene: TRBV30
CDR3 length: 14
CDR3 protein: CAWTGQVANQPQHF

J gene: TRBJ2-7
V gene: TRBV3-1
CDR3 length: 14
CDR3 protein: CASSQGVSVYEQYF

J gene: TRBJ2-1
V gene: TRBV6-5
CDR3 length: 16
CDR3 protein: CASSYAWTSGRGEQFF

J gene: TRBJ1-6
V gene: TRBV10-3
CDR3 length: 15
CDR3 protein: CAISESMGQGSPLHF

J gene: TRBJ2-1
V gene: TRBV7-2
CDR3 length: 13
CDR3 protein: CASSFSADNEQFF

J gene: TRBJ1-5
V gene: TRBV7-2
CDR3 length: 15
CDR3 protein: CASSPRTGENQPQHF

J gene: TRBJ2-4
V gene: TRBV4-1
CDR3 length: 18
CDR3 protein: CASSQGLAGGRTKNIQYF